The sequence of this T cell receptor beta chain was determined in a study of T cells in localized non-small cell lung cancer. Notes on the study in general: Median around 62 top-100 tumor clones were shared with paired adjacent lung. Uninvolved neighboring lung showed the greatest T cell clonality, exceeding tumor. Heterogeneity remains possible because sequencing was limited to only one tumor region. A raised T cell density in blood coincided with lengthier overall survival.

Sequencing was performed with immunoSEQ multiplex PCR; in TCRdb, only in-frame clones are kept and a portion is missing. The sample yields 70,000 to 100,000 clones, about nine tenths seen once. CDR1 is SQVTM and CDR2 is ANQGSEA in the germline V gene. The CDR3 has 15 residues. Trimming took 4 bases from V and 7 from J, leaving 20 bases between them. Comments on this clone: The antigen remains undetermined.

The clonotype comes from a woman aged 40-70 years with stage II squamous cell lung carcinoma. The sequencing used PBMCs, collected before any cancer treatment. The chain couples TRBV29-1 to TRBJ2-1; D might be TRBD2 (5 bases). Here the CDR3 reads CSVGLEDARGNEQFF. CDR3 DNA: TGCAGCGTTGGGCTGGAGGACGCCCGCGGGAATGAGCAGTTCTTC.